The 25 T cell receptor beta chains in this list originate from one sample, sequenced in a study of blood T cell repertoires in COVID-19. The protocol was immunoSEQ multiplex PCR, while the TCRdb copy is restricted to in-frame clones and leaves out a portion. The sample holds 200,000 to 300,000 clones, about four fifths seen once. Sequencing used peripheral blood. The receptors come from a woman aged 40 to 50 who had recovered from COVID-19.

The V call is TRBV19, the J call TRBJ2-1; 9 nucleotides match TRBD2. V was pared by 5 bases and J by 5 bases, with 7 bases of the junction left unmatched. Germline CDR1 and CDR2: LNHDA and SQIVND (reference sequence). This CDR3 spans 15 amino acids. The CDR3 sequence: CASSRSGGPHNEQFF. In nucleotides, the CDR3 is TGTGCCAGTAGTCGGAGCGGGGGGCCCCACAATGAGCAGTTCTTC.

The genes are TRBV27 and TRBJ1-2; 8 bases line up with TRBD1. V lost 9 bases and J lost 8; bases outside the gene matches: 5. Germline assignment: CDR1 MNHEY and CDR2 SMNVEV (reference sequence). The CDR3 covers 11 residues. The CDR3 nucleotides read TGTGCCAGTTACACAGGGGGAGGCTACACCTTC. It codes for CASYTGGGYTF.

The rearrangement uses TRBV9 and TRBJ2-5; D may be TRBD1 (6 bases). V was trimmed by 3 bases and J by 4 bases, leaving 19 bases between them. This CDR3 has 16 amino acids. Germline V gene data show CDR1 as SGDLS and CDR2 as YYNGEE. For the CDR3, the DNA is TGTGCCAGCAGCGCCTTAGGGGGAATGGCTACAGAGACCCAGTACTTC. Protein sequence: CASSALGGMATETQYF.

This chain uses TRBV12-3 or TRBV12-4 with TRBJ1-4, with D tentatively TRBD1 (5 bases). This CDR3 is built from 13 residues. V was trimmed by 6 bases and J by 7 bases, leaving 12 bases between them. CDR3 coding DNA: TGTGCCAGCAGACGAGACAGAGGTGAAAAACTGTTTTTT. As protein: CASRRDRGEKLFF.

This clone has only a few counts. The rearrangement uses TRBV16 and TRBJ2-3; TRBD2 agrees at 14 bases. This CDR3 has 16 amino acids. Trimming took 5 bases from V and 4 from J; bases not matched to a gene: 5. Germline CDR1 reads KGHSY; CDR2 reads FQNENV. The CDR3 nucleotides are TGTGCCAGCAGCAATGGACTAGCGGGGGGCTCAGATACGCAGTATTTT. Its protein product is CASSNGLAGGSDTQYF.

The chain has TRBV7-2 and TRBJ2-5; TRBD1 might be the D (7 bases). In germline, CDR1 is SGHTA, CDR2 FQGNSA. V shed 2 bases and J shed 3 bases, with 13 bases lying between them. This CDR3 comprises 15 residues. CDR3 residues: CASSLWQGGEETQYF. The CDR3 DNA reads TGTGCCAGCAGCTTATGGCAGGGGGGCGAAGAGACCCAGTACTTC.

The genes are TRBV6-5 and TRBJ1-1; D ambiguous. The germline gives CDR1 MNHEY, CDR2 SVGAGI. The CDR3 sequence is 16 residues long. V was shortened by 2 bases and J by 1 base, with 14 bases between the two germline ends. As DNA, the CDR3 is TGTGCCAGCAGTTACGGAGGGAGGGATGGGAACACTGAAGCTTTCTTT. Residues: CASSYGGRDGNTEAFF.

The chain joins TRBV10-3 to TRBJ1-2; no firm D call. CDR3 length: 13 amino acids. Between the trimmed V and J ends, which lost 6 bases and 8 bases, there was a span of 16 bases. Germline V lookup: CDR1 ENHRY, CDR2 SYGVKD. The CDR3 sequence is CAISHDSERGYTF. For the CDR3, the DNA is TGTGCCATCAGCCATGATAGTGAGAGAGGCTACACCTTC.

Ten or more counts support this clone. This chain joins TRBV7-2 and TRBJ2-7, with no clear D. The CDR3 totals 16 residues. Germline CDR1 is SGHTA and CDR2 is FQGNSA. V gave up 5 bases and J gave up 3 bases, with 20 bases separating them. The CDR3 region has the DNA TGTGCCAGCAGCCTCTTACGTGGCATCGATCTCTACGAGCAGTACTTC. Its protein product is CASSLLRGIDLYEQYF. Complete variable domain (other parts from reference TRBV7-2 and TRBJ2-7): GAGVSQSPSNKVTEKGKDVELRCDPISGHTALYWYRQSLGQGLEFLIYFQGNSAPDKSGLPSDRFSAERTGGSVSTLTIQRTQQEDSAVYLCASSLLRGIDLYEQYFGPGTRLTVT.

The chain employs TRBV5-4 and TRBJ2-5, with 14 bases matching TRBD2. V shed 0 bases, J shed 5 bases, and the junction held 3 bases outside the gene matches. There are 16 residues in the CDR3. Germline V CDR1 and CDR2: SGHNT, YYREEE (reference sequence). The CDR3 nucleotides are TGTGCCAGCAGCTTGGGACTAGCGGGGGGGCATGAGACCCAGTACTTC. Amino acids: CASSLGLAGGHETQYF.

The chain uses TRBV29-1 and TRBJ1-1; D is unclear. The V end lost 5 bases, the J end lost 3 bases, and 10 bases lay between the germline ends. Germline CDR1 is SQVTM and CDR2 is ANQGSEA. This CDR3 comprises 12 residues. The chain's CDR3 is CSVNTADTEAFF. DNA for the CDR3: TGCAGCGTTAATACAGCGGACACTGAAGCTTTCTTT.

This clone was seen a single time. The genes are TRBV29-1 and TRBJ2-7; 7 bases are a match to TRBD2. The CDR3 is made up of 12 amino acids. V lost 7 bases to trimming and J lost 7 bases; unmatched junction nucleotides: 10. Germline V gene sequence: CDR1 SQVTM, CDR2 ANQGSEA. For the CDR3, the DNA is TGCAGCGCTTCGCAGCGGGGTGGAGAGCAGTACTTC. Translated, it gives CSASQRGGEQYF.

The chain uses TRBV6-6 and TRBJ2-3; D possibly corresponds to TRBD2 (6 bases). The CDR3 has 15 residues. V gave up 4 bases and J gave up 2 bases, with 13 bases separating them. Germline lookup yields CDR1 MNHNY and CDR2 SVGAGI (reference sequence). Here the CDR3 DNA reads TGTGCCAGCAGTTGGGCGGGGTTGTCCACAGATACGCAGTATTTT. It yields the protein CASSWAGLSTDTQYF.

The gene calls are TRBV11-2 and TRBJ1-4; D gene uncertain. The CDR3 is made up of 13 amino acids. Trimming shortened V by 2 bases and J by 4 bases, and 5 bases separated the two germline ends. Germline CDR1 is SGHAT and CDR2 is FQNNGV. CDR3 residues: CASSLYFNEKLFF. In DNA form, the CDR3 reads TGTGCCAGCAGCTTATATTTTAATGAAAAACTGTTTTTT.

The chain is built from TRBV11-2 and TRBJ1-4, with D possibly matching TRBD1 (5 bases). CDR3 length: 13 residues. The germline V gene encodes CDR1 SGHAT and CDR2 FQNNGV. V lost 1 base, J lost 5 bases, and 5 bases lay in between. The CDR3 DNA reads as TGTGCCAGCAGCTTAGCAGGGAATGAAAAACTGTTTTTT. It specifies CASSLAGNEKLFF.

The chain employs TRBV28 and TRBJ1-4; no reliable D call. Germline V gene lookup returns CDR1 MDHEN and CDR2 SYDVKM. CDR3 length equals 15 residues. The V end was cut by 0 bases, the J end by 1 base, with 6 bases between. The CDR3 protein is CASSLWTGTNEKLFF. For the CDR3, the DNA is TGTGCCAGCAGTTTATGGACGGGAACTAATGAAAAACTGTTTTTT.

The V call is TRBV30, the J call TRBJ1-1, with 9 positions matching TRBD1. The CDR3 loop spans 13 amino acids. V gave up 5 bases and J gave up 3 bases; unmatched junction bases: 4. Germline CDR1 GTSNPN, CDR2 SVGIG (reference sequence). The CDR3 spells CAWGDREYTEAFF. The CDR3 nucleotides read TGTGCCTGGGGGGACAGGGAGTACACTGAAGCTTTCTTT.

Only a few counts were recorded for this clone. This chain uses TRBV6-1 with TRBJ1-5; D might be TRBD1 (6 bases). Germline lookup yields CDR1 MNHNS and CDR2 SASEGT. The CDR3 extends over 15 amino acids. V lost 1 base and J 7 bases, leaving 14 bases between the germline ends. The CDR3 loop reads CASSEGGGGSQPQHF. In nucleotides, the CDR3 is TGTGCCAGCAGTGAAGGCGGGGGGGGCAGCCAGCCCCAGCATTTT.

The genes are TRBV6-1 and TRBJ1-5; D is unresolved. Deletions cut 3 bases from V and 4 bases from J, with 13 bases between. CDR3 length equals 15 residues. Germline CDR1 MNHNS, CDR2 SASEGT. CDR3 coding DNA: TGTGCCAGCAGTGAGGTTTCCCTACCAAATCAGCCCCAGCATTTT. As protein: CASSEVSLPNQPQHF.

In DNA, the CDR3 is TGTGCCAGCAGGAAACAACTAGGAGAGACCCAGTACTTC. The encoded protein is CASRKQLGETQYF. The chain employs TRBV12-3 or TRBV12-4 and TRBJ2-5, with TRBD2 as a possible D gene (5 bases). The CDR3 totals 13 residues. V dropped 6 bases and J dropped 4 bases, with 12 bases sitting between them.

This clone is a singleton in its sample. This chain connects TRBV3-1 (or the pseudogene TRBV3-2) to TRBJ2-2; 9 positions match TRBD2. This CDR3 region has 15 residues. CDR1 LGHDT and CDR2 YNNKEL come from the germline V gene (reference sequence). V shed 4 bases, J shed 1 base, and the junction held 1 base outside the gene matches. This CDR3 reads CASSLSGGNTGELFF. The CDR3 coding sequence is TGTGCCAGCAGCCTTAGCGGGGGGAACACCGGGGAGCTGTTTTTT.

The chain joins TRBV19 to TRBJ2-6; 7 bases line up with TRBD1. The V segment lost 9 bases and the J segment 3 bases; nucleotides outside the gene matches: 17. The CDR3 has 18 residues. Germline CDR1 LNHDA, CDR2 SQIVND (reference sequence). CDR3 loop: CASEAGTAFQGGANVLTF. In DNA, the CDR3 is TGTGCCAGCGAAGCCGGGACAGCGTTCCAGGGTGGGGCCAACGTCCTGACTTTC.

The J gene is TRBJ1-1, the V gene TRBV5-6; D call uncertain. CDR1 is SGHDT and CDR2 is YYEEEE in the germline V gene. Trimming took off 2 bases at V and 0 bases at J, with 8 bases between the two ends. This CDR3 spans 14 amino acids. The CDR3 DNA is TGTGCCAGCAGCTTAGGAGTCTTGAACACTGAAGCTTTCTTT. Translating gives CASSLGVLNTEAFF. Filled out from reference TRBV5-6 and TRBJ1-1, the complete variable domain reads DAGVTQSPTHLIKTRGQQVTLRCSPKSGHDTVSWYQQALGQGPQFIFQYYEEEERQRGNFPDRFSGHQFPNYSSELNVNALLLGDSALYLCASSLGVLNTEAFFGQGTRLTVV.

This clone was detected a few times. This rearrangement joins TRBV5-5 to TRBJ1-4; possible D gene TRBD1, 5 bases. The CDR3 has 14 residues. Germline V gene sequence: CDR1 SGHKS, CDR2 YYEKEE (reference sequence). Deletions cut 2 bases from V and 7 bases from J, with 12 bases between. The CDR3 bases are TGTGCCAGCAGCTTAACAGGTTGGGCTGAAAAACTGTTTTTT. Protein product: CASSLTGWAEKLFF.

CDR3 sequence reads: CASSLEDSGNTIYF. The CDR3 nucleotides read TGTGCCAGCAGCTTAGAGGACTCTGGAAACACCATATATTTT. This chain joins TRBV5-5 and TRBJ1-3; no clear D gene. The ends were cut back, 2 bases at V and 0 bases at J, with 6 bases in the middle. This CDR3 is 14 amino acids long. CDR1 is SGHKS, CDR2 YYEKEE, per germline (reference sequence).